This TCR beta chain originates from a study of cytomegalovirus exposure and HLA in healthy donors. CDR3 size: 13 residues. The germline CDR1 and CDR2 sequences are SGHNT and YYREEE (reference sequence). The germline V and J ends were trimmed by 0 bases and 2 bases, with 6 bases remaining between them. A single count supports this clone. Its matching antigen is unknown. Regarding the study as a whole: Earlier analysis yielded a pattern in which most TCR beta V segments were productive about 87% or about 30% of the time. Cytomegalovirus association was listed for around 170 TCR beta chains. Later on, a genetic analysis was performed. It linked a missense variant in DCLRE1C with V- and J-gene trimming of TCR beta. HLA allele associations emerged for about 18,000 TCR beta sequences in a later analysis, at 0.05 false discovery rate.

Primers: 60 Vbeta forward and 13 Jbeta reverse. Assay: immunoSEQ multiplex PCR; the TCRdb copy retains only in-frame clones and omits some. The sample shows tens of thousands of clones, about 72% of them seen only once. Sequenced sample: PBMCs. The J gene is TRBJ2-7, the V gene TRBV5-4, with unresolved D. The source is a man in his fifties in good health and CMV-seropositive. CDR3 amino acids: CASSLEEPYEQYF. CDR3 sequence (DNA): TGTGCCAGCAGCTTGGAGGAGCCCTACGAGCAGTACTTC.